Each of the 18 T cell receptor beta chains below was sequenced from the same sample in a study of blood T cells in healthy people across ages. PCR was performed a second time for about 7 to 11 cycles using a sample-barcoded 5' primer and a J-beta primer mix. TCRdb re-derived calls from the 5' RACE reads in MiXCR, one entry per CDR3 protein. The sample contains approximately 730,000 distinct CDR3 sequences, 43% of which appear only once. The sequenced sample was blood. The receptors here all came from a woman in her fifties or sixties in good health.

The rearrangement links TRBV5-1 to TRBJ2-1; TRBD2 matches 9 bases. The junction had 6 bases not matched to a gene; V was cut back by 5 bases and J by 0 bases. CDR3 length: 16 residues. Germline lookup yields CDR1 SGHRS and CDR2 YFSETQ. DNA of the CDR3: TGCGCCAGCAGTCTTAGCGGGAGCAGCTCCTACAATGAGCAGTTCTTC. This translates into CASSLSGSSSYNEQFF.

This clonotype was counted a single time. This sequence joins TRBV20-1 and TRBJ2-1, with D perhaps matching TRBD1 or TRBD2 (5 bases each). This CDR3 has 13 amino acids. V dropped 8 bases and J dropped 4 bases, with 15 bases sitting between them. Germline values: CDR1 DFQATT, CDR2 SNEGSKA (reference sequence). The CDR3 reads CSQTGTGYNEQFF. For the CDR3, the DNA is TGCAGTCAGACTGGGACCGGTTACAATGAGCAGTTCTTC.

The V gene is TRBV2, the J gene TRBJ1-1; D remains unclear. Per germline, CDR1 SNHLY and CDR2 FYNNEI. This CDR3 has 11 amino acids. V lost 7 bases to trimming and J lost 0 bases, with 3 bases between them. The CDR3 DNA reads TGTGCCAGCATTATGAACACTGAAGCTTTCTTT. It is translated as CASIMNTEAFF.

This sequence joins TRBV7-2 and TRBJ1-6, with D possibly being TRBD1 (5 bases). Trimming shortened V by 3 bases and J by 9 bases, and 18 bases separated the two germline ends. CDR1 is SGHTA, CDR2 FQGNSA, per germline. The CDR3 covers 16 residues. CDR3 sequence reads: CASSFKPGPAGSPLHF. The CDR3 region has the DNA TGTGCCAGCAGCTTTAAACCGGGGCCGGCGGGTTCACCCCTCCACTTT. Filled out from reference TRBV7-2 and TRBJ1-6, the complete variable domain reads GAGVSQSPSNKVTEKGKDVELRCDPISGHTALYWYRQSLGQGLEFLIYFQGNSAPDKSGLPSDRFSAERTGGSVSTLTIQRTQQEDSAVYLCASSFKPGPAGSPLHFGNGTRLTVT.

The rearrangement joins TRBV20-1 to TRBJ1-6; D call uncertain. This CDR3 is built from 15 residues. Trimming shortened V by 0 bases and J by 0 bases, and 6 bases separated the two germline ends. Germline loops: CDR1 DFQATT, CDR2 SNEGSKA (reference sequence). CDR3 in amino acids: CSAREGSSYNSPLHF. The CDR3 DNA reads as TGCAGTGCTAGAGAGGGAAGCTCCTATAATTCACCCCTCCACTTT.

The rearrangement joins TRBV7-2 to TRBJ2-7; tentatively, D is TRBD1 or TRBD2 (5 bases each). Germline V gene lookup returns CDR1 SGHTA and CDR2 FQGNSA. V shed 7 bases and J shed 3 bases, with 13 bases lying between them. The CDR3 has 13 amino acids. In DNA, the CDR3 is TGTGCCAGCAACCGCTTGGGGGTCTACGAGCAGTACTTC. Its translation is CASNRLGVYEQYF.

The J gene is TRBJ2-3, the V gene TRBV10-3, with D maybe TRBD2 (5 bases). V was cut by 9 bases and J by 2 bases, with 15 bases left in between. Looked up from germline, CDR1 is ENHRY and CDR2 is SYGVKD. This CDR3 is built from 14 residues. The CDR3 sequence: CAIREPGDTDTQYF. In DNA form, the CDR3 reads TGTGCCATTAGGGAGCCAGGTGACACAGATACGCAGTATTTT.

This chain links TRBV5-6 with TRBJ2-7; the D call may be TRBD1 or TRBD2 (5 bases each). Germline assignment: CDR1 SGHDT and CDR2 YYEEEE. CDR3 length equals 16 residues. V lost 4 bases, J lost 0 bases, and 17 bases lay in between. The CDR3 DNA follows: TGTGCCAGCAGCCCGTTACGGGACGGAAGCTCCTACGAGCAGTACTTC. It codes for CASSPLRDGSSYEQYF.

V and J are TRBV6-5 and TRBJ1-2; 7 bases agree with TRBD1. J lost 8 bases, V lost 4 bases, and 7 bases had no gene match. Germline V CDR1 and CDR2: MNHEY, SVGAGI. CDR3 length: 13 amino acids. The DNA for the CDR3 is TGTGCCAGCAGTTCCGACAGGGTATTAGGCTACACCTTC. Translation: CASSSDRVLGYTF.

The chain has TRBV5-1 and TRBJ2-7; 8 bases agree with TRBD2. With 3 bases clipped from V and 1 base from J, the junction kept 6 bases outside the gene matches. CDR3 length: 15 amino acids. Germline assignment: CDR1 SGHRS and CDR2 YFSETQ. CDR3 nucleotides: TGCGCCAGCAGCTCGTTAGCGGGGACTTCCTACGAGCAGTACTTC. The encoded protein is CASSSLAGTSYEQYF.

The rearrangement links TRBV12-5 to TRBJ2-7; 9 bases align to TRBD2. CDR1 is LGHNT, CDR2 FRNRAP, per germline. The CDR3 consists of 16 residues. The trim removed 5 bases at V and 2 bases at J, leaving 10 bases unmatched. CDR3 in amino acids: CASGPRRAGGPYEQYF. DNA of the CDR3: TGTGCTAGTGGTCCCCGCCGAGCGGGAGGCCCCTACGAGCAGTACTTC. The complete variable domain, with remaining parts taken from reference TRBV12-5 and TRBJ2-7, reads DARVTQTPRHKVTEMGQEVTMRCQPILGHNTVFWYRQTMMQGLELLAYFRNRAPLDDSGMPKDRFSAEMPDATLATLKIQPSEPRDSAVYFCASGPRRAGGPYEQYFGPGTRLTVT.

The chain employs TRBV20-1 and TRBJ2-5; 7 nucleotides agree with TRBD2. The CDR3 sequence is 13 residues long. CDR1 and CDR2 (germline): DFQATT, SNEGSKA (reference sequence). CDR3 sequence (DNA): TGCACTTCAAGCGGGGAATATCAAGAGACCCAGTACTTC. This codes for CTSSGEYQETQYF.

Only a few counts were recorded for this clonotype. The chain combines TRBV5-1 with TRBJ2-1, with 8 bases that match TRBD2. The CDR3 loop spans 15 amino acids. CDR1 and CDR2 from the germline V gene are SGHRS and YFSETQ. With V trimmed by 4 bases and J by 5 bases, 8 bases remained unmatched. In DNA, the CDR3 is TGCGCCAGCAGCAGGACTAGCACCTCTAACAATGAGCAGTTCTTC. Encoded protein: CASSRTSTSNNEQFF.

V usage is TRBV12-3 or TRBV12-4 and J usage is TRBJ2-2; D is undetermined. The CDR3 totals 14 residues. V lost 5 bases and J lost 7, with 14 bases in between. The CDR3 spells CASSAATVGGELFF. CDR3 bases: TGTGCCAGCAGTGCGGCCACCGTGGGCGGGGAGCTGTTTTTT.

The chain has TRBV7-9 and TRBJ2-5; 7 positions agree with TRBD2. Per germline, CDR1 SEHNR and CDR2 FQNEAQ (reference sequence). This CDR3 spans 15 amino acids. V dropped 5 bases and J dropped 3; count of bases not matched to a gene: 9. The CDR3 DNA follows: TGTGCCAGCAGCGTTTTGCGGCTAGCGGAAGAGACCCAGTACTTC. It translates to CASSVLRLAEETQYF.

V is TRBV2 and J is TRBJ2-4; 14 bases are shared with TRBD2. Germline V lookup: CDR1 SNHLY, CDR2 FYNNEI. V was pared by 6 bases and J by 7 bases, with 8 bases of the junction left unmatched. The CDR3 has 16 residues. The chain's CDR3 is CASRKGLAGGRNIQYF. The CDR3 nucleotides read TGTGCCAGCAGAAAAGGACTAGCGGGGGGCAGGAACATTCAGTACTTC.

The sample holds many counts of this clonotype. The rearrangement uses TRBV7-8 and TRBJ2-3, with 8 bases aligning to TRBD1. There are 14 residues in the CDR3. The ends lost 3 bases at V and 6 bases at J; junction bases unmatched: 5. Germline CDR1 is SGHVS and CDR2 is FQNEAQ. This chain's CDR3 is CASSFAPGGDTQYF. In DNA, the CDR3 is TGTGCCAGCAGCTTCGCGCCAGGGGGCGATACGCAGTATTTT.

The chain combines TRBV6-2 or TRBV6-3 with TRBJ1-2, with 7 nucleotides matching TRBD1. This CDR3 region has 14 residues. Germline-derived CDR1 and CDR2 are MNHEY and SVGEGT. The J segment lost 3 bases and the V segment lost 4 bases, leaving 5 bases of the junction unmatched. The CDR3 nucleotides are TGTGCCAGCAGTTGGGGCACAGGGGACTATGGCTACACCTTC. Encoded protein: CASSWGTGDYGYTF.